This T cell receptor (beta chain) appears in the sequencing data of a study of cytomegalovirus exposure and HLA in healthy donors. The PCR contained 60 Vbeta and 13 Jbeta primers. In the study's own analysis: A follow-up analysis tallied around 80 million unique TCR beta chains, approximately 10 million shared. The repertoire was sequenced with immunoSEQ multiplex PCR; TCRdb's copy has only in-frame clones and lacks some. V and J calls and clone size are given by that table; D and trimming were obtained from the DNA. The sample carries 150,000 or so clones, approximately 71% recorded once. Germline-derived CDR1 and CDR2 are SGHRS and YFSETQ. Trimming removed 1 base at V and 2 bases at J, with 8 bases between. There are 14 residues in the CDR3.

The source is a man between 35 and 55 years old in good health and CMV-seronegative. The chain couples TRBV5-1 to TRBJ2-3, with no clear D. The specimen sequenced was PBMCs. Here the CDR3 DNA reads TGCGCCAGCAGCTTGCAGACACCCACAGATACGCAGTATTTT. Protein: CASSLQTPTDTQYF. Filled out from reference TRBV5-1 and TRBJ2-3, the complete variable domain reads KAGVTQTPRYLIKTRGQQVTLSCSPISGHRSVSWYQQTPGQGLQFLFEYFSETQRNKGNFPGRFSGRQFSNSRSEMNVSTLELGDSALYLCASSLQTPTDTQYFGPGTRLTVL.